These 30 T cell receptor beta chains originate from one sample sequenced in a study of blood T cells in healthy people across ages. A J-beta primer mix and a sample-barcoded 5' primer were used in a second PCR of roughly 6 to 11 cycles. Each CDR3 protein is one row after TCRdb ran MiXCR on the 5' RACE reads. Counted here are around 1.5 million distinct CDR3 sequences, 30% to 35% occurring once; the ten biggest clones make up about 10%. Input material: blood. The receptors were gathered from a woman in her twenties or thirties in good health.

This clonotype was detected once. The chain carries TRBV28 and TRBJ2-2; perhaps TRBD2 as D (5 bases). The germline V gene has CDR1 MDHEN and CDR2 SYDVKM. With 10 bases removed from V and 1 base from J, the gap between germline ends came to 13 bases. This CDR3 region has 14 residues. CDR3 sequence: CATTAGGNTGELFF. In DNA form, the CDR3 reads TGTGCCACCACCGCGGGCGGGAACACCGGGGAGCTGTTTTTT.

This clonotype was observed a few times. V and J are TRBV20-1 and TRBJ1-2, with a tentative D call TRBD1 (5 bases). This CDR3 comprises 15 residues. The V and J ends lost 0 bases and 0 bases respectively, with 11 bases between them. Germline values: CDR1 DFQATT, CDR2 SNEGSKA (reference sequence). CDR3 bases: TGCAGTGCTAGAGATGGGGGGACGTCTAACTATGGCTACACCTTC. Its translation is CSARDGGTSNYGYTF.

The J gene is TRBJ1-2, the V gene TRBV29-1, with D perhaps matching TRBD1 (5 bases). Trimming cost V 7 bases and J 6 bases, with 12 bases left between them. Germline V gene lookup returns CDR1 SQVTM and CDR2 ANQGSEA. The CDR3 sequence is 11 residues long. The CDR3 nucleotides read TGCAGCGGGGGGGAGGGAAATGGCTACACCTTC. Its protein product is CSGGEGNGYTF.

A remark on this clonotype: Just one base apart from a much larger clone, this may be a read error. This chain connects TRBV4-1 to TRBJ1-2; tentatively, D is TRBD1 (5 bases). Germline lookup yields CDR1 MGHRA and CDR2 YSYEKL. The CDR3 loop spans 16 amino acids. DNA for the CDR3: TGCGCCAGCAGCCAAGGCGTTTTTGGGACTTACTATGACTACACCTTC. Translation: CASSQGVFGTYYDYTF.

This clonotype has a handful of counts. V usage is TRBV12-3 or TRBV12-4 and J usage is TRBJ1-1; TRBD1 might be the D (5 bases). The CDR3 has 13 amino acids. With 2 bases removed from V and 4 bases from J, the gap between germline ends came to 8 bases. In nucleotides, the CDR3 is TGTGCCAGCAGTTTATACGGGGGCACTGAAGCTTTCTTT. As protein: CASSLYGGTEAFF.

This chain connects TRBV10-3 to TRBJ1-1, with 7 bases that match TRBD1. The CDR3 spans 15 residues. CDR1 is ENHRY and CDR2 is SYGVKD in the germline V gene. J lost 1 base, V lost 4 bases, and 6 bases had no gene match. The CDR3 DNA reads as TGTGCCATCAGTGCCCTGACAGGGAGGAACACTGAAGCTTTCTTT. It translates to CAISALTGRNTEAFF.

This clonotype was seen a few times. The chain couples TRBV5-1 to TRBJ1-1, with no clear D. Trimming took 0 bases from V and 5 from J, leaving 11 bases between them. The CDR3 is 14 amino acids. Germline CDR1 reads SGHRS; CDR2 reads YFSETQ. This CDR3 reads CASSLGTASTEAFF. The CDR3 bases are TGCGCCAGCAGCTTGGGTACGGCGTCTACTGAAGCTTTCTTT. The full variable domain, completed using reference TRBV5-1 and TRBJ1-1, is KAGVTQTPRYLIKTRGQQVTLSCSPISGHRSVSWYQQTPGQGLQFLFEYFSETQRNKGNFPGRFSGRQFSNSRSEMNVSTLELGDSALYLCASSLGTASTEAFFGQGTRLTVV.

This clonotype was seen a few times. The junction shows a germline mismatch at one end, possibly a read error. The rearrangement links TRBV7-9 to TRBJ2-1, with D unclear. The CDR3 runs to 15 residues. CDR1 SEHNR and CDR2 FQNEAQ come from the germline V gene (reference sequence). DNA of the CDR3: TGCGCCAGCAGCTTGGTAGGTAACGGCTACAATGAGCAGTTCTTC. This translates into CASSLVGNGYNEQFF.

This clonotype was counted a few times. CDR3 sequence reads: CASSQGSFVREAYEQYF. In DNA form, the CDR3 reads TGCGCCAGCAGCCAAGGTTCTTTTGTCCGGGAAGCCTACGAGCAGTACTTC. This rearrangement joins TRBV4-1 to TRBJ2-7; the D gene is possibly TRBD2 (5 bases). Germline V gene data show CDR1 as MGHRA and CDR2 as YSYEKL. The CDR3 covers 17 residues. V shed 1 base and J shed 2 bases, with 18 bases lying between them.

This clonotype showed up many times. This chain joins TRBV9 and TRBJ2-7; D remains ambiguous. V dropped 4 bases and J dropped 2 bases, with 10 bases sitting between them. The length of the CDR3 is 13 residues. Germline lookup yields CDR1 SGDLS and CDR2 YYNGEE. CDR3 in amino acids: CASSPGSTYEQYF. The CDR3 bases are TGTGCCAGCAGCCCCGGATCGACCTACGAGCAGTACTTC. Full variable domain (missing parts from reference TRBV9 and TRBJ2-7): DSGVTQTPKHLITATGQRVTLRCSPRSGDLSVYWYQQSLDQGLQFLIQYYNGEERAKGNILERFSAQQFPDLHSELNLSSLELGDSALYFCASSPGSTYEQYFGPGTRLTVT.

This clonotype appeared a few times. The chain uses TRBV28 and TRBJ1-5, with D possibly TRBD1 on 5 matching bases. From germline, CDR1 is MDHEN and CDR2 SYDVKM. V lost 10 bases to trimming and J lost 2 bases, with 15 bases between them. CDR3 length: 14 residues. The CDR3 bases are TGTGCCACGACCGGGACGAGTGGCAATCAGCCCCAGCATTTT. As protein: CATTGTSGNQPQHF.

This clonotype came up many times. The chain links TRBV7-2 to TRBJ2-1, with a weak D call TRBD1 (5 bases). The germline gives CDR1 SGHTA, CDR2 FQGNSA. The CDR3 spans 14 residues. V lost 6 bases to trimming and J lost 14 bases, with 23 bases between them. The CDR3 DNA reads as TGTGCCAGCAGACCCGATGGGGCTACTCACCGTGAGTTCTTC. It translates to CASRPDGATHREFF.

V gene TRBV28 combines with J gene TRBJ2-5, with 9 bases lining up with TRBD1. Trimming took 5 bases from V and 2 from J; bases not matched to a gene: 21. Germline CDR1 MDHEN, CDR2 SYDVKM. This CDR3 has 20 residues. In DNA, the CDR3 is TGTGCCAGCAGTGGGACAGGGCCCCTGGCTAGCAGGCCCTTGCAAGAGACCCAGTACTTC. Its protein is CASSGTGPLASRPLQETQYF.

This clonotype has a handful of counts. The chain employs TRBV5-1 and TRBJ1-1; TRBD1 aligns across 7 bases. The germline V gene has CDR1 SGHRS and CDR2 YFSETQ. Germline trimming cut 4 bases from V and 0 bases from J; bases unmatched to any gene: 3. This CDR3 region has 14 residues. The CDR3 DNA sequence: TGCGCCAGCAGCGGGGGGACAGTGAACACTGAAGCTTTCTTT. Its translation is CASSGGTVNTEAFF.

Regarding this clonotype: An end of the junction does not agree with germline; a read error may underlie this. The chain couples TRBV6-4 to TRBJ2-2; D is unclear. CDR3 length: 13 amino acids. Germline assignment: CDR1 MRHNA and CDR2 SNTAGT. The CDR3 reads CASSDSGWGELFF. CDR3 sequence (DNA): TGCGCCAGCAGTGACTCGGGCTGGGGGGAGCTGTTTTTT.

The rearrangement uses TRBV12-3 or TRBV12-4 and TRBJ1-5; maybe TRBD1 (5 bases). The V and J ends lost 4 bases and 9 bases respectively, with 16 bases between them. This CDR3 has 14 amino acids. This CDR3 is CASSSAGFRPPQHF. The CDR3 coding sequence is TGTGCCAGCAGTTCCGCAGGGTTTCGACCGCCCCAGCATTTT.

This clonotype has just a few counts. The chain links TRBV27 to TRBJ2-1, with a tentative D call TRBD2 (6 bases). Trimming pared 7 bases from V and 7 bases from J, leaving 11 bases between. The germline V gene encodes CDR1 MNHEY and CDR2 SMNVEV (reference sequence). This CDR3 is built from 12 residues. In nucleotides, the CDR3 is TGTGCCAGCAAGTCGGCGGGGAATGAGCAGTTCTTC. This translates into CASKSAGNEQFF.

This clonotype has more than one count but fewer than ten. The V call is TRBV13, the J call TRBJ2-7; 10 bases map to TRBD2. After removal of 4 bases from V and 5 bases from J, the junction contained 5 bases not matched to a gene. Looked up from germline, CDR1 is PRHDT and CDR2 is FYEKMQ (reference sequence). The CDR3 sequence is 14 residues long. For the CDR3, the DNA is TGTGCCAGCAGCTGTAGCGGGGGGAGCGACGAGCAGTACTTC. Protein product: CASSCSGGSDEQYF.

A few counts support this clonotype. This sequence joins TRBV7-6 and TRBJ2-7, with TRBD2 matching over 7 bases. The germline V gene has CDR1 SGHVS and CDR2 FNYEAQ. The trim removed 3 bases at V and 7 bases at J, leaving 9 bases unmatched. CDR3 length: 14 residues. CDR3 DNA sequence: TGTGCCAGCAGCTTGGACCCCGGGACTACGGAGCAGTACTTC. Its protein product is CASSLDPGTTEQYF.

This clonotype was counted between two and nine times. V and J are TRBV20-1 and TRBJ1-2, with D unresolved. CDR3 length: 13 amino acids. The ends were cut back, 6 bases at V and 4 bases at J, with 15 bases in the middle. Per germline, CDR1 DFQATT and CDR2 SNEGSKA (reference sequence). The CDR3 here is CSAAGGYGYGYTF. CDR3 nucleotides: TGCAGTGCCGCGGGAGGGTACGGCTATGGCTACACCTTC.

V usage is TRBV14 and J usage is TRBJ1-6; 8 nucleotides align to TRBD1. V trimming: 5 bases; J trimming: 9 bases; junction bases outside the gene matches: 9. The CDR3 covers 15 residues. Germline values: CDR1 SGHDN, CDR2 FVKESK. This CDR3 reads CASSSRDRLFSPLHF. The CDR3 nucleotides read TGTGCCAGCAGCAGCCGGGACAGGCTTTTTTCACCCCTCCACTTT. Based on the CDR3 plus reference TRBV14 and TRBJ1-6, the full variable domain is EAGVTQFPSHSVIEKGQTVTLRCDPISGHDNLYWYRRVMGKEIKFLLHFVKESKQDESGMPNNRFLAERTGGTYSTLKVQPAELEDSGVYFCASSSRDRLFSPLHFGNGTRLTVT.

The chain combines TRBV20-1 with TRBJ2-1; 9 nucleotides align to TRBD2. The junction had 7 bases not matched to a gene; V was cut back by 4 bases and J by 3 bases. This CDR3 has 15 amino acids. From germline, CDR1 is DFQATT and CDR2 SNEGSKA (reference sequence). The CDR3 DNA sequence: TGCAGTGCTAAATCTAGCGGGGCACGCTACAATGAGCAGTTCTTC. Its protein is CSAKSSGARYNEQFF.

This clonotype appeared a single time. The V and J genes are TRBV4-1 and TRBJ1-2; D is unclear. The germline V and J ends were trimmed by 1 base and 7 bases, with 19 bases remaining between them. This CDR3 has 16 residues. Germline V gives CDR1 MGHRA, CDR2 YSYEKL. The CDR3 here is CASSQVRPGEGCGYTF. As DNA, the CDR3 is TGCGCCAGCAGCCAAGTAAGGCCGGGAGAGGGCTGTGGCTACACCTTC.

This chain connects TRBV6-6 to TRBJ1-4; no firm D call. This CDR3 region has 13 residues. V shed 0 bases and J shed 5 bases, with 4 bases lying between them. CDR1 is MNHNY, CDR2 SVGAGI, per germline (reference sequence). CDR3 sequence reads: CASSYSQNEKLFF. The DNA for the CDR3 is TGTGCCAGCAGTTACTCACAGAATGAAAAACTGTTTTTT.

V usage is TRBV15 and J usage is TRBJ2-6; 7 bases agree with TRBD1. The V and J ends lost 6 bases and 1 base, in that order; junction bases with no gene match: 0. Germline V gene data show CDR1 as LNHNV and CDR2 as YYDKDF (reference sequence). This CDR3 region has 14 residues. CDR3 nucleotides: TGTGCCACCAGACAGGGGTCTGGGGCCAACGTCCTGACTTTC. Translation: CATRQGSGANVLTF.

This clonotype was found a few times. The rearrangement joins TRBV7-9 to TRBJ1-2; the D gene is possibly TRBD1 (6 bases). From germline, CDR1 is SEHNR and CDR2 FQNEAQ (reference sequence). V was clipped by 4 bases and J by 8 bases, with 14 bases between them. The CDR3 contains 13 residues. The CDR3 spells CASSSVRGSGYTF. CDR3 DNA sequence: TGTGCCAGCAGCTCAGTAAGGGGGAGCGGCTACACCTTC.

The V gene is TRBV7-2, the J gene TRBJ2-7; D uncertain. The germline CDR1 and CDR2 sequences are SGHTA and FQGNSA. Between the trimmed V and J ends, which lost 2 bases and 0 bases, there was a span of 11 bases. This CDR3 contains 15 residues. The chain's CDR3 is CASSLSASYSYEQYF. The DNA of the CDR3 is TGTGCCAGCAGCTTAAGTGCTTCCTACTCCTACGAGCAGTACTTC.

Only a few counts were recorded for this clonotype. This chain connects TRBV24-1 to TRBJ2-5; D is uncertain. The ends were cut back, 3 bases at V and 4 bases at J, with 14 bases in the middle. CDR3 length: 15 amino acids. Per germline, CDR1 KGHDR and CDR2 SFDVKD. The CDR3 spells CATSDTKLKRETQYF. CDR3 DNA: TGTGCCACCAGTGATACCAAGTTGAAGCGAGAGACCCAGTACTTC.

This rearrangement joins TRBV11-2 to TRBJ2-6, with D possibly matching TRBD2 (6 bases). Germline CDR1 is SGHAT and CDR2 is FQNNGV. Trimming cost V 0 bases and J 1 base, with 10 bases left between them. CDR3 length equals 17 residues. CDR3 nucleotides: TGTGCCAGCAGCTTAGATGGAGGGCGGTCTGGGGCCAACGTCCTGACTTTC. It yields the protein CASSLDGGRSGANVLTF.

This clonotype was seen at least ten times. The J gene is TRBJ2-1, the V gene TRBV29-1; 7 bases line up with TRBD2. This CDR3 contains 14 residues. With V trimmed by 6 bases and J by 2 bases, 7 bases remained unmatched. Germline CDR1 and CDR2: SQVTM and ANQGSEA. The CDR3 region has the DNA TGCAGCGTAACCCAGCGGGGCACCTACAATGAGCAGTTCTTC. This sequence encodes CSVTQRGTYNEQFF.